Listed below are T cell receptor beta chains from one sample, sequenced in a study of blood T cell repertoires in COVID-19. Sequenced by immunoSEQ multiplex PCR; TCRdb stores in-frame clones only, minus some. The sample has approximately 150,000 clones, around 84% seen once. What was sequenced was PBMCs or T cells enriched from blood (not recorded which). Source of these receptors: a man between 45 and 60 years old who had recovered from COVID-19. Both conserved end residues are part of each CDR3. Each record gives: CDR3 protein, CDR3 DNA, V gene, CDR3 length, J gene, D gene, clone size. The D gene is left open where the match is weak. Expanded clones get a size class; other rows say once, few or many, or leave the size out.

CASSLTGHGEQYF	TGCGCCAGCAGCTTAACGGGACATGGAGAGCAGTACTTC	TRBV5-1	13	TRBJ2-7	NA	few
CASRDGQASYGYTF	TGTGCCAGCAGAGACGGACAGGCCAGCTATGGCTACACCTTC	TRBV13	14	TRBJ1-2	TRBD1	NA
CASSYYGRGNEKLFF	TGTGCCAGCAGTTACTACGGCAGGGGTAATGAAAAACTGTTTTTT	TRBV6-5	15	TRBJ1-4	NA	NA
CASSETGGYGYTF	TGCGCCAGCAGTGAGACGGGGGGCTATGGCTACACCTTC	TRBV10-1	13	TRBJ1-2	NA	NA
CASSLARGQRNTEAFF	TGTGCCAGCAGCTTAGCCAGGGGGCAACGGAACACTGAAGCTTTCTTT	TRBV11-2	16	TRBJ1-1	TRBD1	once
CASSVIYNEQFF	TGTGCCAGCAGTGTAATTTACAATGAGCAGTTCTTC	TRBV2	12	TRBJ2-1	NA	NA
CASSQSSGTDYEQYF	TGCGCCAGCAGCCAATCCTCCGGGACAGACTACGAGCAGTACTTC	TRBV4-1	15	TRBJ2-7	TRBD1	NA
CAISEGSFQPQHF	TGTGCCATCAGTGAGGGTAGCTTTCAGCCCCAGCATTTT	TRBV10-3	13	TRBJ1-5	NA	NA
CASSLGTGSSYEQYF	TGTGCCAGCAGTCTCGGGACAGGGAGTTCGTACGAGCAGTACTTC	TRBV7-9	15	TRBJ2-7	TRBD1	NA
CASSGGQWVPYEQYF	TGTGCCAGCAGCGGAGGACAGTGGGTCCCCTACGAGCAGTACTTC	TRBV5-4	15	TRBJ2-7	NA	NA
CASSFLVAGETEQFF	TGTGCCAGCAGCTTCCTGGTAGCGGGGGAGACTGAGCAGTTCTTC	TRBV11-3	15	TRBJ2-1	TRBD2	NA
CASSQGSGTGRIEKLFF	TGTGCCAGCAGCCAAGGATCCGGGACAGGTCGTATTGAAAAACTGTTTTTT	TRBV4-2	17	TRBJ1-4	TRBD1	few
CASAVSMYGYTF	TGTGCCAGCGCGGTTAGTATGTACGGCTACACCTTC	TRBV6-5	12	TRBJ1-2	NA	once
CASSAGGTGKSEAFF	TGCGCCAGCAGTGCCGGAGGGACAGGGAAATCTGAAGCTTTCTTT	TRBV10-1	15	TRBJ1-1	TRBD1	NA
CASSQEDRGRPQHF	TGCGCCAGCAGCCAAGAAGACAGGGGAAGGCCCCAGCATTTT	TRBV4-1	14	TRBJ1-5	TRBD1	NA
CSAKTGAVGEAFF	TGCAGCGCGAAAACAGGGGCGGTTGGTGAAGCTTTCTTT	TRBV29-1	13	TRBJ1-1	TRBD1	NA
CASSIDLTASGNTIYF	TGTGCCAGCAGCATAGACCTGACAGCCTCTGGAAACACCATATATTTT	TRBV9	16	TRBJ1-3	NA	NA
CASRNSGGAEYEQFF	TGTGCCAGCAGGAATAGCGGGGGGGCCGAATATGAGCAGTTCTTC	TRBV6-6	15	TRBJ2-1	TRBD2	few
CASSSQRTSGGPYNEQFF	TGTGCCAGCAGCTCCCAAAGAACTAGCGGGGGACCCTACAATGAGCAGTTCTTC	TRBV7-6	18	TRBJ2-1	TRBD2	NA
CASSSDRGLYEQYF	TGTGCCAGCAGCTCGGACAGGGGGCTATACGAGCAGTACTTC	TRBV7-9	14	TRBJ2-7	TRBD1	NA
CASSLSGDYGYTF	TGTGCCAGCAGCTTGTCCGGGGACTATGGCTACACCTTC	TRBV5-8	13	TRBJ1-2	NA	NA
CASSLGTGFAGNTIYF	TGCGCCAGCAGCTTGGGTACAGGGTTTGCTGGAAACACCATATATTTT	TRBV5-1	16	TRBJ1-3	NA	NA
CASSYSNSPLHF	TGTGCCAGCAGCTACAGTAATTCACCCCTCCACTTT	TRBV7-6	12	TRBJ1-6	NA	NA
CASSRGTGEAYEQYF	TGTGCCAGCAGTAGAGGCACGGGGGAGGCCTACGAGCAGTACTTC	TRBV6-5	15	TRBJ2-7	NA	NA
CASSPRDSANYGYTF	TGTGCCAGCAGCCCACGGGACTCAGCTAACTATGGCTACACCTTC	TRBV9	15	TRBJ1-2	NA	NA
CASSPVGVQPGNTIYF	TGTGCCAGCTCACCAGTCGGGGTCCAACCTGGAAACACCATATATTTT	TRBV18	16	TRBJ1-3	NA	NA
CACTQNLEQFF	TGTGCCTGTACACAGAATTTGGAGCAGTTCTTC	TRBV30	11	TRBJ2-1	NA	NA
CASSTTVRDQPQHF	TGTGCCAGCAGTACGACAGTCCGAGATCAGCCCCAGCATTTT	TRBV6-5	14	TRBJ1-5	NA	NA
CASRRNGNTGELFF	TGTGCCAGCAGGCGTAACGGGAACACCGGGGAGCTGTTTTTT	TRBV2	14	TRBJ2-2	NA	NA
CAIIGTSGGWELFF	TGTGCCATCATAGGGACTAGCGGGGGGTGGGAGCTGTTTTTT	TRBV6-8	14	TRBJ2-2	TRBD2	NA
CASSLGQKRTGELFF	TGTGCCAGCAGCTTAGGACAGAAAAGAACCGGGGAGCTGTTTTTT	TRBV7-8	15	TRBJ2-2	NA	NA
CATNRGSGYGYTF	TGTGCCACCAACAGGGGAAGCGGCTATGGCTACACCTTC	TRBV10-3	13	TRBJ1-2	TRBD1	NA
CASSLRTGGNWEPQHF	TGTGCCAGCAGTCTTAGGACAGGGGGCAACTGGGAGCCCCAGCATTTT	TRBV2	16	TRBJ1-5	TRBD1	NA
CASSLSGRRLQETQYF	TGCGCCAGCAGCTTATCGGGTCGGAGGTTACAAGAGACCCAGTACTTC	TRBV5-1	16	TRBJ2-5	NA	once
CASSPRQGKADSPLHF	TGTGCCAGCAGTCCACGACAGGGAAAAGCCGATTCACCCCTCCACTTT	TRBV27	16	TRBJ1-6	TRBD1	few
CASSLRQLSEQYF	TGTGCCAGCAGTCTCCGACAGCTCTCCGAGCAGTACTTC	TRBV2	13	TRBJ2-7	NA	once
CSASGTGGDYGYTF	TGCAGTGCTAGTGGGACAGGGGGCGACTATGGCTACACCTTC	TRBV20-1	14	TRBJ1-2	TRBD1	NA
CATSDSSRGYGYTF	TGTGCCACCAGTGACTCGTCCAGGGGGTACGGCTACACCTTC	TRBV24-1	14	TRBJ1-2	TRBD1	once
CASSPGQIYSGNTIYF	TGTGCCAGCAGCCCAGGACAGATCTACTCTGGAAACACCATATATTTT	TRBV9	16	TRBJ1-3	NA	NA
CASSFYSGANVLTF	TGTGCCAGCAGCTTCTACTCTGGGGCCAACGTCCTGACTTTC	TRBV7-3	14	TRBJ2-6	NA	NA
CAYEVGETQYF	TGTGCCTACGAGGTCGGGGAGACCCAGTACTTC	TRBV6-5	11	TRBJ2-5	NA	NA
CASRRGGSGANVLTF	TGTGCCAGCAGACGGGGTGGCTCTGGGGCCAACGTCCTGACTTTC	TRBV6-5	15	TRBJ2-6	NA	NA
CASSPGTGQETQYF	TGTGCCAGCAGCCCGGGGACAGGGCAAGAGACCCAGTACTTC	TRBV11-2	14	TRBJ2-5	TRBD1	NA
CASSSYWTARSGNTIYF	TGTGCCAGCAGCAGCTACTGGACAGCCCGCTCTGGAAACACCATATATTTT	TRBV28	17	TRBJ1-3	NA	NA
CAWSSRGFQPQHF	TGTGCCTGGAGTTCTAGGGGGTTTCAGCCCCAGCATTTT	TRBV30	13	TRBJ1-5	NA	NA
CASSNLAGYNEQFF	TGTGCCAGCAGTAACCTCGCGGGCTACAATGAGCAGTTCTTC	TRBV27	14	TRBJ2-1	NA	NA
CASRGQGLYEQYF	TGCGCCAGCAGGGGACAGGGGTTGTACGAGCAGTACTTC	TRBV5-1	13	TRBJ2-7	TRBD1	NA
CASSPGGSNQPQHF	TGTGCCAGCAGTCCAGGGGGTTCAAATCAGCCCCAGCATTTT	TRBV28	14	TRBJ1-5	TRBD1	NA
CASSPLAANTGELFF	TGTGCCAGCAGCCCGCTAGCGGCGAACACCGGGGAGCTGTTTTTT	TRBV5-4	15	TRBJ2-2	TRBD2	few